This is a list of T cell receptor beta chains from one sample in a study of cytomegalovirus exposure and HLA in healthy donors. The assay was immunoSEQ multiplex PCR, and TCRdb's table has in-frame clones only and misses some. The sample records 150,000 to 200,000 clones, more than 60% being singletons. The sequencing sample was made of PBMCs. The receptors originated from a man aged 35-49 years in good health and CMV-seronegative. The CDR3 runs from the conserved cysteine through the conserved F or W. Each record gives: J gene, V gene, clone size, D gene, CDR3 protein, CDR3 DNA. D genes are given only for firm matches. Some rows have no size entry. The others give once, few or many, or a class for an expanded clone.

TRBJ1-6 | TRBV12-5 | NA | NA | CASGFAFRGADSPLHF | TGTGCTAGTGGTTTCGCCTTCCGGGGTGCAGATTCACCCCTCCACTTT
TRBJ2-3 | TRBV7-3 | NA | TRBD2 | CASSFSGVGDTQYF | TGTGCCAGCAGCTTTAGCGGGGTAGGAGATACGCAGTATTTT
TRBJ2-3 | TRBV6-5 | NA | TRBD2 | CATSGVGGAVDTQYF | TGTGCCACCTCGGGAGTCGGGGGGGCCGTAGATACGCAGTATTTT
TRBJ2-2 | TRBV5-1 | NA | TRBD2 | CASSLGTSGGALNTGELFF | TGCGCCAGCAGCTTGGGGACTAGCGGGGGGGCCCTGAACACCGGGGAGCTGTTTTTT
TRBJ2-2 | TRBV19 | NA | NA | CASWREEGGGELFF | TGTGCCAGCTGGAGGGAGGAGGGTGGCGGGGAGCTGTTTTTT
TRBJ1-2 | TRBV19 | NA | TRBD1 | CASRLGTGWRYTF | TGTGCCAGTAGATTGGGGACAGGTTGGCGCTACACCTTC
TRBJ1-2 | TRBV27 | NA | NA | CASSSDSNYGYTF | TGTGCCAGCAGTTCGGACAGTAACTATGGCTACACCTTC
TRBJ2-5 | TRBV7-6 | NA | TRBD1 | CASSFWTGEGETQYF | TGTGCCAGCAGCTTCTGGACAGGGGAAGGCGAGACCCAGTACTTC
TRBJ2-2 | TRBV18 | NA | NA | CASSPDRGRGELFF | TGTGCCAGCTCACCAGATAGGGGTCGAGGGGAGCTGTTTTTT
TRBJ1-2 | TRBV28 | NA | NA | CASSFRDGYTF | TGTGCCAGCAGTTTTCGAGATGGCTACACCTTC
TRBJ1-6 | TRBV10-3 | once | TRBD1 | CAVGQEPINSPLHF | TGTGCCGTCGGACAGGAACCTATTAATTCACCCCTCCACTTT
TRBJ1-5 | TRBV13 | NA | NA | CASSLGGDQPQHF | TGTGCCAGCAGCTTGGGAGGGGATCAGCCCCAGCATTTT
TRBJ2-1 | TRBV7-8 | few | TRBD2 | CASSLVPAGAYNEQFF | TGTGCCAGCAGCTTAGTTCCAGCGGGGGCCTACAATGAGCAGTTCTTC
TRBJ2-2 | TRBV29-1 | few | NA | CSVKEGTGELFF | TGCAGCGTTAAGGAGGGCACCGGGGAGCTGTTTTTT
TRBJ2-7 | TRBV6-6 | NA | TRBD1 | CASTDRDFFSYEQYF | TGTGCCAGCACGGACAGGGACTTTTTCTCCTACGAGCAGTACTTC
TRBJ1-2 | TRBV9 | NA | NA | CASSVGGGSYYGYTF | TGTGCCAGCAGCGTAGGCGGGGGAAGTTACTATGGCTACACCTTC
TRBJ2-7 | TRBV5-4 | NA | TRBD1 | CASSSGTGVYEQYF | TGTGCCAGCAGCTCCGGGACAGGAGTCTACGAGCAGTACTTC
TRBJ1-3 | TRBV6-9 | NA | NA | CASTKGTHCSGNTIYF | TGTGCCAGCACCAAAGGGACACACTGCTCTGGAAACACCATATATTTT
TRBJ1-2 | TRBV27 | NA | TRBD1 | CASRKQGTHYGYTF | TGTGCCAGCAGAAAACAGGGGACCCACTATGGCTACACCTTC
TRBJ2-1 | TRBV4-1 | few | TRBD2 | CASSQEWSSGGDNEQFF | TGCGCCAGCAGCCAAGAGTGGTCGAGCGGGGGGGACAATGAGCAGTTCTTC
TRBJ2-7 | TRBV25-1 | NA | TRBD1 | CASSEGTGLYEQYF | TGTGCCAGCAGTGAGGGGACAGGGCTGTACGAGCAGTACTTC
TRBJ1-1 | TRBV9 | NA | NA | CASSEGVGTEAFF | TGTGCCAGCAGCGAGGGGGTCGGAACTGAAGCTTTCTTT
TRBJ2-3 | TRBV14 | NA | NA | CASSQYARVEDTQYF | TGTGCCAGCAGCCAATATGCCCGGGTGGAGGATACGCAGTATTTT
TRBJ2-7 | TRBV30 | NA | TRBD2 | CAWRGLDYEQYF | TGTGCCTGGAGAGGACTAGACTACGAGCAGTACTTC
TRBJ1-2 | TRBV30 | NA | TRBD1 | CAWINFRTGGYGYTF | TGTGCCTGGATTAACTTCAGGACAGGGGGCTATGGCTACACCTTC
TRBJ2-7 | TRBV6-6 | NA | NA | CASNSRDMSSYEQYF | TGTGCCAGCAATAGCCGGGACATGAGCTCCTACGAGCAGTACTTC
TRBJ2-1 | TRBV23-1 | NA | NA | CASRRKGLTPYNEQFF | TGCGCCAGCAGACGGAAGGGGTTGACCCCCTACAATGAGCAGTTCTTC
TRBJ2-7 | TRBV30 | NA | TRBD1 | CAWRRQGKSYEQYF | TGTGCCTGGAGGCGACAGGGAAAATCCTACGAGCAGTACTTC
TRBJ2-5 | TRBV10-3 | once | NA | CAISEFGWETQYF | TGTGCCATCAGTGAGTTCGGTTGGGAGACCCAGTACTTC
TRBJ2-7 | TRBV6-5 | NA | NA | CASTSTDTYEQYF | TGTGCCAGCACCTCGACAGACACCTACGAGCAGTACTTC
TRBJ1-6 | TRBV10-1 | NA | NA | CASSGFFLAGSPLHF | TGCGCCAGCAGTGGTTTTTTCCTTGCGGGTTCACCCCTCCACTTT
TRBJ1-1 | TRBV25-1 | NA | NA | CASSGGGSAFF | TGTGCCAGCAGTGGGGGGGGTAGCGCTTTCTTT
TRBJ1-5 | TRBV19 | few | NA | CASSMIGASNQPQHF | TGTGCCAGTAGTATGATAGGGGCTAGCAATCAGCCCCAGCATTTT
TRBJ1-1 | TRBV6-6 | once | NA | CASSSFTGIAFF | TGTGCCAGCAGTTCCTTTACAGGGATCGCTTTCTTT
TRBJ2-3 | TRBV6-5 | NA | TRBD1 | CASTPGQGTDTQYF | TGTGCCAGCACCCCGGGACAGGGCACAGATACGCAGTATTTT
TRBJ2-7 | TRBV14 | NA | NA | CASSQVGGDIPYEQYF | TGTGCCAGCAGCCAAGTGGGGGGGGACATTCCCTACGAGCAGTACTTC
TRBJ1-4 | TRBV4-2 | NA | TRBD1 | CASSHLAGQGREKLFF | TGTGCCAGCAGCCACTTAGCGGGACAGGGTAGGGAAAAACTGTTTTTT
TRBJ2-1 | TRBV4-1 | NA | NA | CASSQVRGQSEQFF | TGCGCCAGCAGCCAAGTTCGAGGGCAAAGTGAGCAGTTCTTC
TRBJ2-3 | TRBV28 | NA | TRBD1 | CASSLYGTGGTDTQYF | TGTGCCAGCAGTTTATATGGGACAGGGGGCACAGATACGCAGTATTTT
TRBJ2-7 | TRBV27 | NA | NA | CASRLDWGQGEQYF | TGTGCCAGCAGACTTGACTGGGGTCAGGGCGAGCAGTACTTC
TRBJ2-1 | TRBV15 | NA | TRBD2 | CATSRVAGGWDEQFF | TGTGCCACCAGCAGAGTGGCGGGGGGGTGGGATGAGCAGTTCTTC
TRBJ1-5 | TRBV5-8 | NA | NA | CASSLEPHQPQHF | TGTGCCAGCAGCTTAGAGCCCCATCAGCCCCAGCATTTT
TRBJ2-6 | TRBV4-3 | NA | TRBD2 | CASSQEPRAGGRSGANVLTF | TGCGCCAGCAGCCAAGAACCCCGAGCGGGGGGACGCTCTGGGGCCAACGTCCTGACTTTC
TRBJ2-7 | TRBV6-6 | NA | TRBD1 | CASRRGQGPYEQYF | TGTGCCAGCAGGCGGGGACAGGGACCCTACGAGCAGTACTTC
TRBJ2-7 | TRBV5-1 | NA | NA | CASSLADSSYEQYF | TGCGCCAGCAGCTTGGCGGACAGCTCCTACGAGCAGTACTTC
TRBJ1-2 | TRBV11-2 | NA | TRBD1 | CASSLAGGYGYTF | TGTGCCAGCAGCCTAGCAGGGGGGTATGGCTACACCTTC
TRBJ2-1 | TRBV29-1 | NA | TRBD2 | CSGSGVEQFF | TGCAGCGGTAGCGGGGTTGAGCAGTTCTTC
TRBJ1-3 | TRBV10-3 | NA | NA | CAISDTQGNTIYF | TGTGCCATCAGTGACACACAAGGAAACACCATATATTTT
TRBJ2-7 | TRBV6-5 | NA | NA | CASSPNGGPLDEQYF | TGTGCCAGCAGTCCAAACGGGGGGCCCCTGGACGAGCAGTACTTC
TRBJ2-7 | TRBV28 | NA | TRBD1 | CASSFLTGGSYEQYF | TGTGCCAGCAGTTTCCTGACAGGGGGCTCCTACGAGCAGTACTTC
TRBJ1-3 | TRBV7-2 | NA | NA | CASSLNSQNTIYF | TGTGCCAGCAGCTTAAACAGCCAAAACACCATATATTTT